This paragraph reports one T cell receptor beta chain. This clone appeared a few times. No cognate antigen has been identified for it. Base qualities are not recorded, but no much larger clone differs from it by a single base. Library generation was performed with the immunoSEQ multiplex PCR assay. RNA was extracted from all samples and reverse transcribed into cDNA as template for TCR sequencing. First-strand cDNA was synthesized with SuperScript III using a 2:1 mix of oligo-dT and random hexamers. A synthetic immune receptor repertoire was used to measure amplification bias, and any remaining bias was corrected computationally. Regarding the original processing steps: Raw reads were preprocessed for error removal, and CDR3 was defined according to IMGT conventions as running from the conserved cysteine to phenylalanine. Clonality was calculated as 1 minus Shannon entropy normalized by log2 of the number of productive unique TCRs. CD4 or CD8 identity of scalp clones was inferred by cross-referencing scalp TCRbeta sequences with sorted blood CD4 and CD8 repertoires. In TCRdb, the immuneACCESS table is reduced to in-frame sequences with V and J assigned. These tables do not hold every clone; where another copy was compared, an unresolved V gene accounts for under half, and the others remain unexplained. The V and J calls and clone size were taken over from that table, and D and trimming were inferred from the DNA. For this sample the table gives 140,000 or so clones, of which less than 65% were detected only once. The ten largest clones represent 35% to 45% of the sample.

The germline V gene sets CDR1 to SGHVS and CDR2 to FQNEAQ. V was cut back by 1 base and J by 3 bases, leaving a gap of 7 bases between them. CDR3 length: 13 amino acids, cysteine to phenylalanine. CDR3 DNA only is kept here, 39 bases in frame from base 1. The entry originates in a study of CD8+ T cells in alopecia areata (dated by TCRdb to about 2018). Describing the broader study: In both human patients and the C3H/HeJ mouse model, the study applied high-throughput TCRbeta sequencing to look at T cell clonal expansion in alopecia areata. Human TCRbeta sequencing covered scalp tissue and sorted CD4+ and CD8+ peripheral blood T cells from patchy and totalis/universalis alopecia areata patients and healthy controls. Scalp clonality was compared across normal scalp (n=4), patchy alopecia areata scalp (n=8), and alopecia totalis/universalis scalp (n=8). The RNA source kit depended on sample type: the PAXgene miRNA kit for fixed scalp, the miRNeasy kit for PBMCs, and the RNeasy kit for mouse skin. Amplification of TCRbeta CDR3 regions was done by immunoSEQ multiplex PCR using 35 Vbeta forward primers and 13 Jbeta reverse primers. Results and caveats for the whole study, not just this receptor: TCR sequences shared between patients were less clear than in mice, possibly partly because of HLA diversity in the patient population. Resident alphabeta T cells in normal human skin are also sequenced, complicating scalp TCR repertoire analysis, unlike mouse skin dominated by gammadelta T cells. Lesional scalp, especially in alopecia totalis/universalis, showed higher clonality and more expanded CD8+ clones than normal scalp, suggesting antigenic drive.

PBMCs were separated by density centrifugation and stained for CD3, CD4 and CD8, after which CD4+ and CD8+ T cells were sorted on a FACSAria. Scalp biopsies and blood samples were obtained from unaffected controls. The sequenced sample was CD8+ T cells sorted from blood. The sequence was collected from a human donor in good health. This receptor chain uses TRBV7-8 and TRBJ2-7; the D gene lacks a confident call. The nucleotide sequence is TGTGCCAGCAGCTTAGAAGCTAACTACGAGCAGTACTTC. This yields the protein CASSLEANYEQYF.